This T cell receptor (beta chain) was sequenced during a study of T cells in women clearing cervical HPV infection. Findings of the study overall: Repertoire richness, not evenness, was significantly elevated in CIN3+ cases versus controls. Cases and controls were distinguished at AUC 0.83 by richness and V genes.

Some clones are missing from TCRdb's copy, which holds only in-frame ones; the method was immunoSEQ multiplex PCR. The specimen's table records 20,000 to 25,000 clones. Prevalent HPV16 infections were excluded; only incident single HPV16 infections included. The CDR3 spans 13 residues. V gave up 0 bases and J gave up 7 bases; unmatched junction bases: 4. The germline V gene has CDR1 SQVTM and CDR2 ANQGSEA. Concerning this clone: Its antigen is not known. Read coverage stops 3 residues before the CDR3 terminus; the germline J gene supplies the remainder.

This receptor was taken from a woman between 18 and 69 years old with a cervical HPV16 infection that either progressed to CIN3+ or cleared (not recorded which). V is TRBV29-1 and J is TRBJ1-2, with 8 bases identical to TRBD1. The sample was blood buffy coat. The CDR3 spells CSVEDGQGGGYTF. The sequenced CDR3 bases are TGCAGCGTTGAAGATGGACAGGGTGGTGGC.